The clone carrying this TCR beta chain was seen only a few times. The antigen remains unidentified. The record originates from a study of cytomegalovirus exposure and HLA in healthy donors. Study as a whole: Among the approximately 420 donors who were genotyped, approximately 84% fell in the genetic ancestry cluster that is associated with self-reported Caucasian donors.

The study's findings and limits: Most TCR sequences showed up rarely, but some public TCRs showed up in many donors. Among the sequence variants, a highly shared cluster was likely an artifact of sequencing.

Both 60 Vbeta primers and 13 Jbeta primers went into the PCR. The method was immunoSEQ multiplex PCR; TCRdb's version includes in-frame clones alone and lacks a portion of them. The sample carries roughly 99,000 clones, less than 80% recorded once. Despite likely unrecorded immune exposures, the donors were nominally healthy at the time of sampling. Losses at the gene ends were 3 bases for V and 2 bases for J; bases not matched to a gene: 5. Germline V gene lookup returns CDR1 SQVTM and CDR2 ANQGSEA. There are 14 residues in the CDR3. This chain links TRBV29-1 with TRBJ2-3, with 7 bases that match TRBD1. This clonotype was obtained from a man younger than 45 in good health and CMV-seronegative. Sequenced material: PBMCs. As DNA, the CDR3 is TGCAGCGTTGAGGGGGACAGCATCACAGATACGCAGTATTTT. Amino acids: CSVEGDSITDTQYF.